Listed below are T cell receptor beta chains from one sample, sequenced in a study of T cells in Graves' hyperthyroidism and ophthalmopathy. In TCRdb, the multiplex PCR reads were re-called with MiXCR into one record per CDR3 protein. The sample comprises approximately 620,000 distinct CDR3 sequences, roughly 15% of which are singletons, and roughly 3.5% rests with the top ten. Sequenced sample: blood. Source of these receptors: a woman in her forties with Graves' ophthalmopathy. CDR3s include the opening cysteine and the closing phenylalanine or tryptophan. A D gene is named only where the DNA matches it firmly. Where a row states a size, it is once, few, many or the class of an expanded clone; other rows omit it.

V: TRBV27
D: NA
size: NA
length: 14
J: TRBJ2-7
CDR3: CASSFQATSYEQYF
DNA: TGTGCCAGCAGTTTCCAAGCAACTTCCTACGAGCAGTACTTC

V: TRBV5-1
D: NA
size: NA
length: 14
J: TRBJ1-4
CDR3: CASSLDSVNEKLFF
DNA: TGCGCCAGCAGCTTGGACAGCGTTAATGAAAAACTGTTTTTT

V: TRBV10-3
D: TRBD1
size: NA
length: 17
J: TRBJ2-5
CDR3: CAISEFRDRGPQETQYF
DNA: TGTGCCATCAGTGAGTTCCGGGACAGGGGGCCCCAAGAGACCCAGTACTTC

V: TRBV2
D: TRBD2
size: many
length: 15
J: TRBJ2-3
CDR3: CASGLAGEGPNTQYF
DNA: TGTGCCAGCGGGCTAGCGGGAGAGGGACCGAATACGCAGTATTTT

V: TRBV12-3/TRBV12-4
D: TRBD1
size: many
length: 14
J: TRBJ1-1
CDR3: CASRPGTVNTEAFF
DNA: TGTGCCAGCAGGCCCGGGACAGTGAACACTGAAGCTTTCTTT

V: TRBV20-1
D: NA
size: NA
length: 11
J: TRBJ1-2
CDR3: CSARWGYGYTF
DNA: TGCAGTGCTAGGTGGGGGTATGGCTACACCTTC

V: TRBV2
D: TRBD2
size: many
length: 14
J: TRBJ2-7
CDR3: CASSGLAGGFEQYF
DNA: TGTGCCAGCAGTGGACTAGCGGGAGGTTTTGAGCAGTACTTC

V: TRBV20-1
D: TRBD2
size: NA
length: 15
J: TRBJ2-3
CDR3: CSANGLADSLDTQYF
DNA: TGCAGTGCTAATGGACTAGCGGACTCACTAGATACGCAGTATTTT

V: TRBV20-1
D: TRBD2
size: many
length: 14
J: TRBJ2-7
CDR3: CSARDPSRESEQYF
DNA: TGCAGTGCTAGAGACCCCTCGCGGGAGTCCGAGCAGTACTTC

V: TRBV20-1
D: NA
size: few
length: 16
J: TRBJ1-5
CDR3: CSVGRRGSGGDQPQHF
DNA: TGCAGCGTCGGCCGGCGGGGGTCCGGGGGGGATCAGCCCCAGCATTTT

V: TRBV4-1
D: TRBD1
size: many
length: 16
J: TRBJ2-7
CDR3: CASSQVSGQGSYEQYF
DNA: TGCGCCAGCAGCCAAGTCTCGGGACAGGGGTCCTACGAGCAGTACTTC

V: TRBV7-3
D: NA
size: NA
length: 19
J: TRBJ2-1
CDR3: CASSLIASGGGVGYNEQFF
DNA: TGTGCCAGCAGCTTAATTGCTAGCGGCGGGGGCGTGGGCTACAATGAGCAGTTCTTC

V: TRBV11-2
D: TRBD1
size: many
length: 16
J: TRBJ1-3
CDR3: CASRKGASSSGNTIYF
DNA: TGTGCCAGCCGAAAGGGGGCTTCTTCCTCTGGAAACACCATATATTTT

V: TRBV2
D: NA
size: many
length: 14
J: TRBJ1-6
CDR3: CASSREIGDSPLHF
DNA: TGTGCCAGCAGTAGGGAGATAGGGGACTCACCCCTCCACTTT

V: TRBV18
D: TRBD1
size: many
length: 15
J: TRBJ1-2
CDR3: CASSPQGQGGYGYTF
DNA: TGTGCCAGCTCACCACAAGGACAGGGCGGCTATGGCTACACCTTC

V: TRBV19
D: NA
size: NA
length: 17
J: TRBJ1-2
CDR3: CASSIDLRDGEIYGYTF
DNA: TGTGCCAGTAGTATAGACCTTCGGGACGGCGAAATTTATGGCTACACCTTC

V: TRBV28
D: TRBD2
size: NA
length: 15
J: TRBJ2-1
CDR3: CASSFGGGTYNEQFF
DNA: TGTGCCAGCAGTTTCGGGGGGGGGACCTACAATGAGCAGTTCTTC

V: TRBV28
D: TRBD2
size: many
length: 16
J: TRBJ2-1
CDR3: CASRRGGRALGGEQFF
DNA: TGTGCCAGCAGGAGGGGCGGGAGAGCCTTGGGAGGGGAGCAGTTCTTC

V: TRBV28
D: TRBD2
size: many
length: 15
J: TRBJ2-7
CDR3: CASSPGGGLSYEQYF
DNA: TGTGCCAGCAGTCCGGGCGGGGGGCTCTCCTACGAGCAGTACTTC

V: TRBV10-3
D: NA
size: NA
length: 15
J: TRBJ1-1
CDR3: CAISESQGPGTEAFF
DNA: TGTGCCATCAGTGAGTCGCAGGGGCCTGGCACTGAAGCTTTCTTT

V: TRBV2
D: TRBD1
size: many
length: 15
J: TRBJ2-1
CDR3: CASSTGQPPYNEQFF
DNA: TGTGCCAGCAGTACGGGACAGCCCCCCTACAATGAGCAGTTCTTC

V: TRBV20-1
D: TRBD1
size: NA
length: 15
J: TRBJ1-1
CDR3: CSARDYRTGNTEAFF
DNA: TGCAGTGCTAGAGATTACCGGACAGGGAACACTGAAGCTTTCTTT

V: TRBV7-3
D: NA
size: few
length: 14
J: TRBJ2-1
CDR3: CASSSGGLDNEQFF
DNA: TGTGCCAGCAGCTCCGGAGGGCTCGACAATGAGCAGTTCTTC

V: TRBV2
D: NA
size: many
length: 14
J: TRBJ1-2
CDR3: CASSGGPPGAGYTF
DNA: TGTGCCAGCAGTGGGGGACCCCCAGGGGCTGGCTACACCTTC

V: TRBV11-2
D: NA
size: many
length: 12
J: TRBJ1-1
CDR3: CASSLGVTEAFF
DNA: TGTGCCAGCAGCTTGGGCGTGACTGAAGCTTTCTTT

V: TRBV3-1
D: NA
size: many
length: 16
J: TRBJ1-1
CDR3: CASSSRSLRDGTEAFF
DNA: TGTGCCAGCAGCTCAAGAAGTCTCAGGGACGGCACTGAAGCTTTCTTT